In its sample, the clone carrying this T cell receptor beta chain was seen a few times. The antigen is undetermined. From the RT-PCR reads, TCRdb called clonotypes with MiXCR, one entry per CDR3 protein. The table lists around 570,000 distinct CDR3 sequences, about 7.6% of them singletons, with under 15% in the top ten. This entry is derived from a study of response to subunit inactivated influenza vaccine. Findings of the study overall: Only a handful of new T cells, the authors suggested, are recruited with each seasonal influenza vaccination.

The length of the CDR3 is 15 residues. With 2 bases removed from V and 7 bases from J, the gap between germline ends came to 12 bases. The germline gives CDR1 MDHEN, CDR2 SYDVKM. The receptor was isolated from a man in his fifties or sixties who received an inactivated influenza vaccine. The rearrangement links TRBV28 to TRBJ1-6; D possibly corresponds to TRBD1 (6 bases). Sequences were derived from PBMCs from blood, sampled less than 30 months after vaccination. In nucleotides, the CDR3 is TGTGCCAGCAGTTTAAATCAGGGGATCAATTCACCCCTCCACTTT. It translates to CASSLNQGINSPLHF. Complete variable domain (other parts from reference TRBV28 and TRBJ1-6): DVKVTQSSRYLVKRTGEKVFLECVQDMDHENMFWYRQDPGLGLRLIYFSYDVKMKEKGDIPEGYSVSREKKERFSLILESASTNQTSMYLCASSLNQGINSPLHFGNGTRLTVT.